A single sample gave rise to the 12 T cell receptor beta chains below, sequenced in a study of T cells in Graves' hyperthyroidism and ophthalmopathy. Amplification yielded TCR beta CDR3 regions, with RNA transcripts as the source. With the HTBI primer set, the TCR CDR3 went through a first round of RT-PCR. TCRdb redid the calling of the multiplex PCR reads with MiXCR, one entry per CDR3 protein. This sample has more than 150,000 distinct CDR3 sequences, with about 18% found just once. Sequenced material: blood. Receptors originate from a woman in her forties or fifties with Graves' hyperthyroidism.

There are many counts of this clonotype. The V call is TRBV7-8, the J call TRBJ1-1, with D possibly TRBD1 on 5 matching bases. CDR3 length equals 15 residues. V lost 3 bases, J lost 5 bases, and 16 bases lay in between. Germline loops: CDR1 SGHVS, CDR2 FQNEAQ. Here the CDR3 reads CASSFAGTWGTEAFF. CDR3 nucleotides: TGTGCCAGCAGCTTTGCGGGGACCTGGGGAACTGAAGCTTTCTTT. Full variable domain (missing parts from reference TRBV7-8 and TRBJ1-1): GAGVSQSPRYKVAKRGQDVALRCDPISGHVSLFWYQQALGQGPEFLTYFQNEAQLDKSGLPSDRFFAERPEGSVSTLKIQRTQQEDSAVYLCASSFAGTWGTEAFFGQGTRLTVV.

This clonotype has a count of ten or more. The chain uses TRBV20-1 and TRBJ2-5; weak D call: TRBD1 (6 bases). Germline assignment: CDR1 DFQATT and CDR2 SNEGSKA (reference sequence). The CDR3 has 13 residues. The germline V and J ends were trimmed by 5 bases and 1 base, with 11 bases remaining between them. The chain's CDR3 is CSAHGQSQETQYF. The CDR3 DNA follows: TGCAGTGCTCATGGACAGTCCCAAGAGACCCAGTACTTC.

This clonotype has ten or more counts. This chain uses TRBV7-8 with TRBJ1-5; D remains ambiguous. Trimming took off 2 bases at V and 2 bases at J, with 7 bases between the two ends. The CDR3 extends over 14 amino acids. Germline-derived CDR1 and CDR2 are SGHVS and FQNEAQ. CDR3 nucleotides: TGTGCCAGCAGCTTAATGGGCGGCAATCAGCCCCAGCATTTT. It yields the protein CASSLMGGNQPQHF.

V and J are TRBV20-1 and TRBJ2-3, with no clear D. The CDR3 contains 12 residues. Trimming pared 5 bases from V and 4 bases from J, leaving 10 bases between. The germline CDR1 and CDR2 sequences are DFQATT and SNEGSKA (reference sequence). The CDR3: CSASTGADTQYF. DNA for the CDR3: TGCAGTGCTTCTACTGGAGCAGATACGCAGTATTTT.

In its sample, this clonotype was seen many times. The rearrangement joins TRBV6-1 to TRBJ2-6; 7 nucleotides agree with TRBD1. The junction had 5 bases not matched to a gene; V was cut back by 6 bases and J by 3 bases. The CDR3 consists of 15 residues. The germline V gene encodes CDR1 MNHNS and CDR2 SASEGT. CDR3 in DNA: TGTGCCAGCAGGGAAACAGGGGATGGGGCCAACGTCCTGACTTTC. Its protein product is CASRETGDGANVLTF.

V usage is TRBV3-1 and J usage is TRBJ1-3; D gene unclear. Trimming shortened V by 3 bases and J by 5 bases, and 11 bases separated the two germline ends. The CDR3 covers 14 residues. Germline V CDR1 and CDR2: LGHDT, YNNKEL (reference sequence). CDR3 loop: CASSQHLQRNTIYF. CDR3 DNA: TGTGCCAGCAGCCAGCACCTACAGAGAAACACCATATATTTT.

The table lists this clonotype with many counts. The V gene is TRBV7-9, the J gene TRBJ1-2, with 7 positions matching TRBD1. The CDR3 loop spans 13 amino acids. V was pared by 4 bases and J by 9 bases, with 8 bases of the junction left unmatched. The germline CDR1 and CDR2 sequences are SEHNR and FQNEAQ (reference sequence). This CDR3 is CASSSSGTDSYTF. The CDR3 DNA sequence: TGTGCCAGCAGCTCCTCCGGGACAGACAGCTACACCTTC. The variable domain in full, completed from reference TRBV7-9 and TRBJ1-2, reads DTGVSQNPRHKITKRGQNVTFRCDPISEHNRLYWYRQTLGQGPEFLTYFQNEAQLEKSRLLSDRFSAERPKGSFSTLEIQRTEQGDSAMYLCASSSSGTDSYTFGSGTRLTVV.

Ten or more counts support this clonotype. The genes are TRBV11-2 and TRBJ2-7; D unclear. V lost 1 base and J 3 bases, leaving 10 bases between the germline ends. This CDR3 is 14 amino acids long. Germline CDR1 reads SGHAT; CDR2 reads FQNNGV. The CDR3 DNA sequence: TGTGCCAGCAGCTTAGGCGGAAAGGGCTACGAGCAGTACTTC. Its translation is CASSLGGKGYEQYF.

As for this clonotype: This may come from a read error, since a much larger clone is one base off. The CDR3 sequence is CASGLDYKGEAFF. The CDR3 DNA follows: TGCGCCAGCGGCTTGGATTATAAGGGTGAAGCTTTCTTT. The chain uses TRBV5-1 and TRBJ1-1; D is uncertain. Germline assignment: CDR1 SGHRS and CDR2 YFSETQ. The CDR3 runs 13 residues.

This clonotype was counted only a few times. The chain is built from TRBV9 and TRBJ1-4; no definite D call. With 4 bases removed from V and 6 bases from J, the gap between germline ends came to 13 bases. In germline, CDR1 is SGDLS, CDR2 YYNGEE. The CDR3 loop spans 14 amino acids. The CDR3 spells CASSPIPGDEKLFF. CDR3 DNA: TGTGCCAGCAGCCCTATACCCGGGGATGAAAAACTGTTTTTT.

Ten or more counts support this clonotype. The V and J genes are TRBV5-1 and TRBJ2-6; weak D call: TRBD1 (5 bases). V lost 6 bases, J lost 1 base, and 14 bases lay in between. CDR3 size: 16 residues. In germline, CDR1 is SGHRS, CDR2 YFSETQ. The CDR3 nucleotides are TGCGCCAGCAAGCAGGGATGGAATTCTGGGGCCAACGTCCTGACTTTC. It translates to CASKQGWNSGANVLTF.

The sample holds many counts of this clonotype. The gene calls are TRBV6-1 and TRBJ1-5; D ambiguous. Per the germline V gene, CDR1 is MNHNS and CDR2 is SASEGT. There are 14 residues in the CDR3. The V gene lost 7 bases and the J gene lost 0 bases, with 10 bases spanning the gap. CDR3 sequence (DNA): TGTGCCAGCACCCTAGCGGATAGCAATCAGCCCCAGCATTTT. Residues: CASTLADSNQPQHF.